The 7 T cell receptor beta chains listed next were all sequenced from one sample in a study of T cells in Graves' hyperthyroidism and ophthalmopathy. Amplification targeted TCR beta CDR3 regions from RNA transcripts. TCR CDR3 underwent first-round RT-PCR with the HTBI primer set. MiXCR was run by TCRdb on the multiplex PCR reads, yielding one entry per CDR3 protein. This sample carries fewer than 850,000 distinct CDR3 sequences, around 15% of them seen once, and the ten largest clones take less than 20%. Sequencing input: blood. Receptors originate from a man aged 50-60 years with Graves' hyperthyroidism.

This clonotype has a single count. A read error may explain this, as a much larger clone is one base away. This sequence joins TRBV29-1 and TRBJ1-2; TRBD1 might be the D (6 bases). V gave up 3 bases and J gave up 3 bases, with 8 bases separating them. There are 12 residues in the CDR3. Germline V gene lookup returns CDR1 SQVTM and CDR2 ANQGSEA. The CDR3 DNA follows: TGCAGCGTTGACGGACAGTACTATGGCTACACCTTC. Amino acids: CSVDGQYYGYTF.

This clonotype has more than one count but fewer than ten. V and J are TRBV13 and TRBJ2-7, with TRBD2 matching 8 bases. CDR1 PRHDT and CDR2 FYEKMQ come from the germline V gene (reference sequence). The V and J ends lost 5 bases and 5 bases, in that order; junction bases with no gene match: 11. The CDR3 contains 15 residues. The DNA for the CDR3 is TGTGCCAGCAGCCCCGGGGAGCGGGAGATAGACGAGCAGTACTTC. This codes for CASSPGEREIDEQYF.

This clonotype was detected many times. The V and J genes are TRBV7-8 and TRBJ2-7; D is possibly TRBD2 (6 bases). V was clipped by 4 bases and J by 2 bases, with 21 bases between them. The CDR3 covers 17 residues. CDR1 and CDR2 from the germline V gene are SGHVS and FQNEAQ. Here the CDR3 DNA reads TGTGCCAGCAGCTCACAACGCGACGGGCCGGGGGCCTACGAGCAGTACTTC. Translated, it gives CASSSQRDGPGAYEQYF.

This clonotype was detected ten times or more. This chain uses TRBV30 with TRBJ2-3; D unresolved. CDR1 GTSNPN and CDR2 SVGIG come from the germline V gene (reference sequence). V lost 5 bases, J lost 1 base, and 4 bases lay in between. The CDR3 runs 11 residues. DNA for the CDR3: TGTGCCTGGTCAGGCACAGATACGCAGTATTTT. Translation: CAWSGTDTQYF.

This clonotype was seen a few times. The chain links TRBV12-3 or TRBV12-4 to TRBJ2-1; D is unresolved. Trimming stripped 3 bases from V and 0 bases from J, with 12 bases between. The CDR3 length is 16 residues. The CDR3 sequence: CASSFGGLSSYNEQFF. The CDR3 DNA reads as TGTGCCAGCAGTTTTGGTGGGTTGAGCTCCTACAATGAGCAGTTCTTC.

V and J are TRBV19 and TRBJ2-1; 10 nucleotides agree with TRBD1. CDR1 LNHDA and CDR2 SQIVND come from the germline V gene (reference sequence). J was trimmed by 5 bases and V by 4 bases; bases with no gene match: 5. The CDR3 is 15 amino acids. CDR3 sequence: CASSTTGTGDNEQFF. CDR3 sequence (DNA): TGTGCCAGTAGTACAACCGGGACAGGGGACAATGAGCAGTTCTTC.

This clonotype was seen many times. This chain links TRBV7-9 with TRBJ1-2, with D tentatively TRBD1 (6 bases). CDR1 is SEHNR and CDR2 is FQNEAQ in the germline V gene (reference sequence). The CDR3 is 15 residues long. Trimming took off 2 bases at V and 8 bases at J, with 18 bases between the two ends. The chain's CDR3 is CASSLPGQGVPGYTF. CDR3 sequence (DNA): TGTGCCAGCAGCTTACCGGGACAAGGAGTACCGGGCTACACCTTC.